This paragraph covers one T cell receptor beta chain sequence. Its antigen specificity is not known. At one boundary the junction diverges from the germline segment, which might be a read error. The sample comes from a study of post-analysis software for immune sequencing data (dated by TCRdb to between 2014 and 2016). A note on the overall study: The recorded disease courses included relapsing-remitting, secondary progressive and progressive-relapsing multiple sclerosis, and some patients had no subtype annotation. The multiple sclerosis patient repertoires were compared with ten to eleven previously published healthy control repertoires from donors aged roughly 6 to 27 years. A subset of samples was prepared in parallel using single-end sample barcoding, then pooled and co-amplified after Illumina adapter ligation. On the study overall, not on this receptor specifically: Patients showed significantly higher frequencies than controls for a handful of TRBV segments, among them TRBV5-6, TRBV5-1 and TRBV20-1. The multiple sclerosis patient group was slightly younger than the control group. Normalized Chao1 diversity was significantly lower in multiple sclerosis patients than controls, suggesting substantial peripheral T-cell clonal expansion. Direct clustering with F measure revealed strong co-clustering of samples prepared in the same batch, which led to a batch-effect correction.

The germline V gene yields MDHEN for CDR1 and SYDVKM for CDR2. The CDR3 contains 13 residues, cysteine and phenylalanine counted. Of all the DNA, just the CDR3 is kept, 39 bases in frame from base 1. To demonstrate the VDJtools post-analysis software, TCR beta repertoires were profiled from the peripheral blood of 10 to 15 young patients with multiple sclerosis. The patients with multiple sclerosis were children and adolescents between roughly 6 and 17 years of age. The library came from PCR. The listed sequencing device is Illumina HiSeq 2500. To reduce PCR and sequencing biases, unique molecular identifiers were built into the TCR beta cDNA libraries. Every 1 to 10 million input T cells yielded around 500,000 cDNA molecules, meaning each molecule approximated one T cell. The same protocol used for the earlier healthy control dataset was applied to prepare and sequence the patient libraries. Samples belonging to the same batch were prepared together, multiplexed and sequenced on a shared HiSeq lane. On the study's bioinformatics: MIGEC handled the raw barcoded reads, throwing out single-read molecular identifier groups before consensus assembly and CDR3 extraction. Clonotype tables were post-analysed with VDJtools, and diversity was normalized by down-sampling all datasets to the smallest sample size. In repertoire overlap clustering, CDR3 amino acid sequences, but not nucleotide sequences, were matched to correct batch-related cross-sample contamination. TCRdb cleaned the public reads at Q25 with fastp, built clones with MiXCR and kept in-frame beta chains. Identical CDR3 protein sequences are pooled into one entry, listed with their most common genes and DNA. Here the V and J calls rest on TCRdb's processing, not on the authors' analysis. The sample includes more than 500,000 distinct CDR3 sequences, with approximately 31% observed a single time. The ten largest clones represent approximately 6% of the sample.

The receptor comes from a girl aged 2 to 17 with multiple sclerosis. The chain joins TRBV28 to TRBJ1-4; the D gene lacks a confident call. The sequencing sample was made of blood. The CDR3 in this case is CAGSPGPRQELFF. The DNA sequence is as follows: TGTGCCGGCAGCCCCGGGCCCCGGCAGGAACTGTTTTTT.